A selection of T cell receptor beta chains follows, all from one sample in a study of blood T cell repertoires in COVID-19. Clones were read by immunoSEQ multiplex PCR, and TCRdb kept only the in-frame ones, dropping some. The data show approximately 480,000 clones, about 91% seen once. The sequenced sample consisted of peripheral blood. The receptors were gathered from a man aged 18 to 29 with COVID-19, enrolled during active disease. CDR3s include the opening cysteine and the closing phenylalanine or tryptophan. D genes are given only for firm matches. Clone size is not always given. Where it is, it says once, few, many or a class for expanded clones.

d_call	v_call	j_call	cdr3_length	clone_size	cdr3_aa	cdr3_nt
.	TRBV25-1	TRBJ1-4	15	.	CASSDSTNSNEKLFF	TGTGCCAGCAGTGACTCGACAAACAGTAATGAAAAACTGTTTTTT
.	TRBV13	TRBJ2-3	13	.	CASSFGRTDTQYF	TGTGCCAGCAGCTTTGGCCGCACAGATACGCAGTATTTT
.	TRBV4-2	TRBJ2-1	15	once	CASSQGTADYNEQFF	TGTGCCAGCAGCCAAGGGACAGCAGATTACAATGAGCAGTTCTTC
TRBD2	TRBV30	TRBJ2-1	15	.	CAWKTSGSSYNEQFF	TGTGCCTGGAAGACTAGCGGAAGCTCCTACAATGAGCAGTTCTTC
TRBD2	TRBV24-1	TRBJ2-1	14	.	CATSETSGRNEQFF	TGTGCCACCAGTGAAACTAGCGGGAGAAATGAGCAGTTCTTC
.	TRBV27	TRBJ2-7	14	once	CASSYGRGRSEQYF	TGTGCCAGCAGTTATGGCCGGGGGAGGAGCGAGCAGTACTTC
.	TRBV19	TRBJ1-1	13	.	CASVSNEGVEAFF	TGTGCCAGTGTGAGTAACGAGGGGGTTGAAGCTTTCTTT
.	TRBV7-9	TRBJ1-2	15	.	CASSLVQPGDHGYTF	TGTGCCAGCAGCTTAGTGCAGCCCGGGGATCATGGCTACACCTTC
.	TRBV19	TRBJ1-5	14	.	CASSDSSNNQPQHF	TGTGCCAGTAGTGACAGTTCCAACAATCAGCCCCAGCATTTT
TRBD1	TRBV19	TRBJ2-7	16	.	CASSPTGTGMFHEQYF	TGTGCCAGTAGTCCGACGGGGACAGGGATGTTTCACGAGCAGTACTTC
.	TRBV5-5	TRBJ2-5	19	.	CASSLGNLPVQGNQETQYF	TGTGCCAGCAGCTTGGGAAACTTACCAGTACAGGGCAACCAAGAGACCCAGTACTTC
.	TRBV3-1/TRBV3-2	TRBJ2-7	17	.	CASSQDISSISSYEQYF	TGTGCCAGCAGCCAAGATATTTCCTCAATTAGCTCCTACGAGCAGTACTTC
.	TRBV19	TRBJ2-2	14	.	CASSIGLYTGELFF	TGTGCCAGTAGTATCGGACTTTACACCGGGGAGCTGTTTTTT
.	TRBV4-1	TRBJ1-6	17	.	CASSQSPTGVYNSPLHF	TGCGCCAGCAGCCAATCCCCGACGGGTGTCTATAATTCACCCCTCCACTTT
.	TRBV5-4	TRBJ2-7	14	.	CASSLDGSPYEQYF	TGTGCCAGCAGCTTGGACGGGAGCCCCTACGAGCAGTACTTC
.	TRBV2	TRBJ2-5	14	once	CASSEALYLETQYF	TGTGCCAGCAGTGAAGCGCTATATTTGGAGACCCAGTACTTC
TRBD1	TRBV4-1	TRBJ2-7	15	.	CASSQYGDRSYEQYF	TGCGCCAGCAGCCAATACGGGGACAGGTCCTACGAGCAGTACTTC
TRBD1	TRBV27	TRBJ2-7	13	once	CASSLGTVYEQYF	TGTGCCAGCAGTCTAGGGACAGTCTACGAGCAGTACTTC
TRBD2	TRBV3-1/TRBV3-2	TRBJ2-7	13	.	CASSPGRAYEQYF	TGTGCCAGCAGCCCCGGGAGGGCCTACGAGCAGTACTTC
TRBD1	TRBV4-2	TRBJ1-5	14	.	CASSQEQGFQPQHF	TGTGCCAGCAGCCAAGAACAGGGGTTTCAGCCCCAGCATTTT
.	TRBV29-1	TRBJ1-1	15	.	CSAFRLEGPYTEAFF	TGCAGCGCCTTTCGATTGGAGGGACCCTATACTGAAGCTTTCTTT
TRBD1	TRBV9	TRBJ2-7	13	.	CASSATGVSEQYF	TGTGCCAGCAGCGCTACAGGGGTGTCCGAGCAGTACTTC
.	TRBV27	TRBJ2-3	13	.	CASTLGTQGTQYF	TGTGCCAGCACTTTAGGAACACAGGGTACGCAGTATTTT
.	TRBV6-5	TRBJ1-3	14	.	CASSYFRGGNTIYF	TGTGCCAGCAGTTACTTTCGGGGTGGAAACACCATATATTTT
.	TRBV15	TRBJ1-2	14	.	CATSREKQGSGYTF	TGTGCCACCAGCAGAGAAAAACAGGGAAGCGGCTACACCTTC
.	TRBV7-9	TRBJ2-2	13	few	CASSLSSAGELFF	TGTGCCAGCAGTCTTAGTAGCGCCGGGGAGCTGTTTTTT
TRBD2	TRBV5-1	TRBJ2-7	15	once	CASSPASGRAYEQYF	TGCGCCAGCAGCCCGGCTAGCGGGAGGGCCTATGAGCAGTACTTC
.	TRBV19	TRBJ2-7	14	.	CASSPDRRAYEQYF	TGTGCCAGTAGTCCCGACAGGCGCGCCTACGAGCAGTACTTC
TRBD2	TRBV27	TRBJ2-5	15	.	CASQGLAGYQETQYF	TGTGCCAGCCAGGGACTAGCGGGGTACCAAGAGACCCAGTACTTC
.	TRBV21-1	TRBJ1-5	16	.	CASHNHGGGPNQPQHF	TGTGCCAGCCACAATCATGGGGGGGGACCTAATCAGCCCCAGCATTTT
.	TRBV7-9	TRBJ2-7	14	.	CASSLAGQAYEQYF	TGTGCCAGCAGCTTAGCTGGCCAGGCCTACGAGCAGTACTTC
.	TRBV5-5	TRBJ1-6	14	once	CASSETGGNSPLHF	TGTGCCAGCAGCGAGACAGGTGGAAATTCACCCCTCCACTTT
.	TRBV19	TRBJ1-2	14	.	CASSTNRDPYGYTF	TGTGCCAGTAGTACGAACAGGGATCCCTATGGCTACACCTTC
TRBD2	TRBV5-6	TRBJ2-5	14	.	CASIRRGEQETQYF	TGTGCCAGCATCAGGCGGGGGGAACAAGAGACCCAGTACTTC
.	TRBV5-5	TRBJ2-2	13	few	CASSGRQTGELFF	TGTGCCAGCAGCGGTCGACAGACCGGGGAGCTGTTTTTT
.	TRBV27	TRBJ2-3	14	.	CASSPFPSTDTQYF	TGTGCCAGCAGTCCTTTTCCTAGCACAGATACGCAGTATTTT
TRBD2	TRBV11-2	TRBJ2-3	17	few	CASSGLAGGSLTDTQYF	TGTGCCAGCAGCGGACTAGCGGGGGGGTCCCTCACAGATACGCAGTATTTT
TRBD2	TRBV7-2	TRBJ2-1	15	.	CASSLVGTSGDEQFF	TGTGCCAGCAGCTTAGTGGGGACTAGCGGGGATGAGCAGTTCTTC
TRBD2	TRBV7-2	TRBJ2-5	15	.	CASSLLAGGRETQYF	TGTGCCAGCAGCTTACTAGCGGGGGGGCGCGAGACCCAGTACTTC
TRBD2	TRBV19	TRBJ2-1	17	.	CASTPYKASGIYNEQFF	TGTGCCAGTACCCCCTATAAGGCTAGCGGGATCTACAATGAGCAGTTCTTC
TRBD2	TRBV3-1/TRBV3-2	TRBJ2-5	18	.	CASSQELAGGLGVETQYF	TGTGCCAGCAGCCAAGAGCTAGCGGGGGGGCTGGGGGTCGAGACCCAGTACTTC
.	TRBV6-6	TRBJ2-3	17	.	CASSPGRWRERTDTQYF	TGTGCCAGCAGTCCTGGCCGGTGGAGGGAGAGAACAGATACGCAGTATTTT
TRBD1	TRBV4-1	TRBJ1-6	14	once	CASSQGQGNSPLHF	TGCGCCAGCAGCCAGGGACAGGGGAATTCACCCCTCCACTTT
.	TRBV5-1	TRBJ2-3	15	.	CASSIIGRGEDTQYF	TGCGCCAGCAGCATCATCGGGAGAGGGGAAGATACGCAGTATTTT
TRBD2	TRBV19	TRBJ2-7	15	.	CASSIASGSVYEQYF	TGTGCCAGTAGTATAGCTAGCGGGAGTGTCTACGAGCAGTACTTC
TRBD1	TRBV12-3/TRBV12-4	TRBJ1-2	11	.	CASSYRGGYTF	TGTGCCAGCAGTTACAGGGGAGGCTACACCTTC
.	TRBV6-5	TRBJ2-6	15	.	CASSYSGVGANVLTF	TGTGCCAGCAGTTATTCAGGGGTCGGGGCCAACGTCCTGACTTTC
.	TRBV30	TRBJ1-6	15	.	CAWSVGEGGRSPLHF	TGTGCCTGGAGTGTCGGGGAGGGGGGGAGATCACCCCTCCACTTT
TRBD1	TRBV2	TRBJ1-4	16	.	CASSDKGTGDKEKLFF	TGTGCCAGCAGCGACAAAGGGACAGGGGACAAGGAAAAACTGTTTTTT
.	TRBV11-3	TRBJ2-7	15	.	CASSFVTGSRYEQYF	TGTGCCAGCAGCTTCGTCACAGGGAGTCGGTACGAGCAGTACTTC
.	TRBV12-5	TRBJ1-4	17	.	CASGLGRPFETNEKLFF	TGTGCTAGTGGTCTTGGCAGGCCCTTCGAAACTAATGAAAAACTGTTTTTT
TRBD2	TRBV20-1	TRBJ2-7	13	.	CSASQASGYEQYF	TGCAGTGCTAGTCAGGCTAGCGGCTACGAGCAGTACTTC
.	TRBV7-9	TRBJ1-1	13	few	CASSTTGNTEAFF	TGTGCCAGCAGCACGACAGGGAACACTGAAGCTTTCTTT
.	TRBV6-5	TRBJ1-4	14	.	CASHPVWTNEKLFF	TGTGCCAGTCACCCAGTGTGGACTAATGAAAAACTGTTTTTT
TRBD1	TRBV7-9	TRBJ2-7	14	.	CASSPGQGAYEQYF	TGTGCCAGCAGCCCGGGACAGGGGGCATACGAGCAGTACTTC
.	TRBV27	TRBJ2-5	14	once	CASSPPHSQETQYF	TGTGCCAGCAGTCCCCCGCACAGCCAAGAGACCCAGTACTTC
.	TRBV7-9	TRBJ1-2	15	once	CASSSRGGAGYGYTF	TGTGCCAGCAGCTCTAGGGGGGGCGCTGGCTATGGCTACACCTTC